A selection of T cell receptor beta chains follows, all from one sample in a study of T cell changes during pregnancy in multiple sclerosis. The assay was immunoSEQ multiplex PCR, and TCRdb's table has in-frame clones only and misses some. The profile shows roughly 40,000 clones, 92% of them singletons. Sequencing used CD8+ T cells from peripheral blood mononuclear cells, obtained in the first trimester of pregnancy. The receptors come from a female donor with multiple sclerosis, enrolled in a pregnancy study. Each CDR3 is given with its conserved first and last residue. D genes are given only for firm matches. Size values are once, few and many counts, or a class for expanded clones, and some rows have none.

D,size,V,J,CDR3,DNA
TRBD2,-,TRBV9,TRBJ2-3,CASTDRSGGAGDTQYF,TGTGCCAGCACCGACCGTAGCGGGGGGGCAGGGGATACGCAGTATTTT
-,-,TRBV10-1,TRBJ2-1,CASSVAPWNEQFF,TGCGCCAGCAGTGTAGCGCCGTGGAATGAGCAGTTCTTC
-,once,TRBV6-4,TRBJ2-5,CASSDGGETQYF,TGTGCCAGCAGTGACGGGGGGGAGACCCAGTACTTC
-,-,TRBV5-1,TRBJ1-1,CASSLGEGNTEAFF,TGCGCCAGCAGCTTGGGGGAGGGGAACACTGAAGCTTTCTTT
TRBD1,-,TRBV13,TRBJ2-7,CASSSRDRVNYEQYF,TGTGCCAGCAGCTCCCGGGACAGGGTTAACTACGAGCAGTACTTC
TRBD2,-,TRBV6-1,TRBJ2-5,CASGAQLSSGLQETQYF,TGTGCCAGCGGTGCCCAGTTGTCTAGCGGCTTACAAGAGACCCAGTACTTC
-,-,TRBV30,TRBJ1-1,CAWNNQILSEAFF,TGTGCCTGGAACAATCAAATATTGTCTGAAGCTTTCTTT
-,-,TRBV6-1,TRBJ1-3,CASSPRQSSGNTIYF,TGTGCCAGCAGTCCTCGACAGAGCTCTGGAAACACCATATATTTT
TRBD1,-,TRBV18,TRBJ2-1,CASSHRQGHYNEQFF,TGTGCCAGCTCACACCGACAGGGCCACTACAATGAGCAGTTCTTC
-,-,TRBV19,TRBJ2-7,CASSPLNRGRRNYEQYF,TGTGCCAGTAGCCCCCTAAATCGCGGGCGCAGGAACTACGAGCAGTACTTC
-,-,TRBV13,TRBJ2-3,CASSLGLLTGGADSDTQYF,TGTGCCAGCAGCTTAGGCCTTCTCACGGGGGGCGCCGACTCAGATACGCAGTATTTT
TRBD2,-,TRBV9,TRBJ2-2,CASSAGGFPGELFF,TGTGCCAGCAGCGCGGGGGGATTCCCCGGGGAGCTGTTTTTT
-,-,TRBV13,TRBJ1-2,CASSPRLSNYGYTF,TGTGCCAGCAGCCCTAGACTAAGCAACTATGGCTACACCTTC
-,-,TRBV5-1,TRBJ2-7,CASSLESGTPYEQYF,TGCGCCAGCAGCTTGGAGTCGGGGACACCCTACGAGCAGTACTTC
TRBD1,-,TRBV4-1,TRBJ1-4,CASSQGTGTNEKLFF,TGCGCCAGCAGCCAAGGGACAGGGACTAATGAAAAACTGTTTTTT
-,-,TRBV5-6,TRBJ2-7,CASSEQGYEQYF,TGTGCCAGCAGCGAACAGGGCTACGAGCAGTACTTC
-,-,TRBV9,TRBJ2-7,CASSVEGRAYEQYF,TGTGCCAGCAGCGTAGAAGGCAGGGCCTACGAGCAGTACTTC
TRBD2,-,TRBV7-2,TRBJ2-7,CASSFSGWSYEQYF,TGTGCCAGCAGCTTTAGCGGGTGGTCCTACGAGCAGTACTTC
TRBD2,-,TRBV19,TRBJ2-1,CASSNPTSGGDSSYNEQFF,TGTGCCAGTAGTAACCCCACTAGCGGGGGCGATAGCTCCTACAATGAGCAGTTCTTC
-,-,TRBV27,TRBJ1-2,CASGLTGGNYGYTF,TGTGCCAGCGGACTGACAGGAGGAAACTATGGCTACACCTTC
-,-,TRBV6-5,TRBJ2-5,CASSYSVEGQETQYF,TGTGCCAGCAGTTACTCGGTGGAGGGTCAAGAGACCCAGTACTTC
-,-,TRBV6-5,TRBJ2-7,CASSYGAIHEQYF,TGTGCCAGCAGTTACGGGGCTATACACGAGCAGTACTTC
-,-,TRBV5-4,TRBJ1-1,CASSFDGGNTEAFF,TGTGCCAGCAGCTTTGACGGAGGGAACACTGAAGCTTTCTTT
-,-,TRBV7-3,TRBJ2-5,CASSLWEKETQYF,TGTGCCAGCAGCTTGTGGGAGAAAGAGACCCAGTACTTC
TRBD1,few,TRBV6-7,TRBJ1-6,CASISEEGDRVLGNSPLHF,TGTGCCAGCATTTCTGAAGAGGGAGACAGGGTCCTCGGAAATTCACCCCTCCACTTT
TRBD1,-,TRBV7-6,TRBJ2-7,CASSRDSHEQYF,TGTGCCAGCAGCCGGGACAGCCACGAGCAGTACTTC
TRBD2,-,TRBV5-1,TRBJ2-3,CASSSGLAGPQGTDTQYF,TGCGCCAGCAGCTCAGGACTAGCGGGGCCGCAAGGGACAGATACGCAGTATTTT
TRBD1,-,TRBV27,TRBJ2-7,CASSPLTGSGMEQYF,TGTGCCAGCAGTCCCTTGACAGGGTCCGGGATGGAGCAGTACTTC
-,-,TRBV2,TRBJ2-7,CASSDPQTTPYEQYF,TGTGCCAGCAGTGACCCGCAGACAACCCCCTACGAGCAGTACTTC
TRBD1,once,TRBV2,TRBJ1-2,CASSDQTGYWWYGYTF,TGTGCCAGCAGTGACCAGACAGGGTATTGGTGGTATGGCTACACCTTC
-,-,TRBV11-2,TRBJ2-1,CASSLGDGGGYNEQFF,TGTGCCAGCAGCTTAGGAGACGGGGGAGGATACAATGAGCAGTTCTTC
-,-,TRBV15,TRBJ1-2,CATSREEGDGYTF,TGTGCCACCAGCAGAGAGGAAGGGGATGGCTACACCTTC
-,-,TRBV15,TRBJ2-1,CATSSETRVGQYEQFF,TGTGCCACCAGCAGCGAAACCAGGGTTGGGCAATATGAGCAGTTCTTC
TRBD2,-,TRBV5-6,TRBJ2-2,CASSEGTSGGLGELFF,TGTGCCAGCAGCGAGGGGACTAGCGGGGGTCTGGGGGAGCTGTTTTTT
-,-,TRBV5-1,TRBJ1-1,CASSLSSTEAFF,TGCGCCAGCAGCTTGAGTAGCACTGAAGCTTTCTTT
-,-,TRBV18,TRBJ1-5,CASSPGQSNQPQHF,TGTGCCAGCTCACCCGGACAGAGCAATCAGCCCCAGCATTTT
TRBD2,-,TRBV7-8,TRBJ2-5,CASSSSGGRQETQYF,TGTGCCAGCAGTTCCAGCGGGGGCCGACAAGAGACCCAGTACTTC
-,-,TRBV21-1,TRBJ2-1,CASSKALADGNEQFF,TGTGCCAGCAGCAAGGCCCTAGCGGATGGCAATGAGCAGTTCTTC
TRBD1,once,TRBV11-2,TRBJ1-5,CASSLEDRPDQPQHF,TGTGCCAGCAGCTTAGAGGACAGGCCAGATCAGCCCCAGCATTTT
-,-,TRBV5-6,TRBJ2-1,CASSGRGDEQFF,TGTGCCAGCAGCGGTAGGGGCGATGAGCAGTTCTTC
TRBD1,-,TRBV9,TRBJ2-2,CASSLPGRGSGELFF,TGTGCCAGCAGCCTCCCGGGCAGGGGGTCCGGGGAGCTGTTTTTT